The clone carrying this T cell receptor (beta chain) came up a few times. The target antigen is unknown. The sample originates from a study of TIL therapy for anti-PD-1-resistant metastatic lung cancer. Turning to the study itself: Median tumor mutation burden was 1.5 mutations per megabase.

The sample's time point: pre-treatment sample, taken before nivolumab and TIL therapy. Pleural nodules or supraclavicular lymph nodes made up most of the excised metastases sampled. The study's findings and limits: Compared with baseline intratumoral T cells, expanded TIL cultures were more clonal and less diverse (roughly 6% vs 31%).

CDR3 length equals 13 residues. Germline V gives CDR1 SNHLY, CDR2 FYNNEI. V was cut by 4 bases and J by 4 bases, with 10 bases left in between. The immunoSEQ assay was v3. Libraries were sequenced to 2 million to 2.5 million read pairs (survey) or roughly 4.5-6 million (deep). Sequencing was performed with immunoSEQ multiplex PCR; in TCRdb, only in-frame clones are kept and a portion is missing. This table holds about 26,000 clones, roughly 69% found once. The sample in question was tumor tissue, obtained at baseline. This rearrangement joins TRBV2 to TRBJ1-1; D perhaps matches TRBD1 (5 bases). The receptor was isolated from a woman between 30 and 79 years old with non-small cell lung cancer. CDR3: CASSGMGGTEAFF. For the CDR3, the DNA is TGTGCCAGCAGTGGAATGGGGGGCACTGAAGCTTTCTTT.